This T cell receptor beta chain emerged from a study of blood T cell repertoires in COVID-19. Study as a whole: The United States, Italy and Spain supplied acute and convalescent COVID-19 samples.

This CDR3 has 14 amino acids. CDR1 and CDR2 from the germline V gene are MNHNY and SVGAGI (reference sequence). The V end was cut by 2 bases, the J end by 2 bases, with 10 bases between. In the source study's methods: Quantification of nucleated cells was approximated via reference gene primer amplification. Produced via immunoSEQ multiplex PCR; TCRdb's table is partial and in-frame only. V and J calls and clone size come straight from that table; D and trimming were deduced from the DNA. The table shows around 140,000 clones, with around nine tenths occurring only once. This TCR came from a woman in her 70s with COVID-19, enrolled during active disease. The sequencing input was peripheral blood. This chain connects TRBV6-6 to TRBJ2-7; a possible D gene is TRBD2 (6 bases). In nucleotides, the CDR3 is TGTGCCAGCAGTTACGGCGGGACCACCTACGAGCAGTACTTC. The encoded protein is CASSYGGTTYEQYF.